This T cell receptor beta chain was documented in a study of blood T cells in healthy people across ages. At the level of the study: About one barcoded TCR beta cDNA was captured per two T cells.

Then a second PCR, running about 7 to 11 cycles, was carried out with a sample-barcoded 5' primer and a J-beta primer mix. From the 5' RACE reads, TCRdb called clonotypes with MiXCR, one entry per CDR3 protein. The data show about 900,000 distinct CDR3 sequences, approximately 65% seen once. Germline V CDR1 and CDR2: LGHDT, YNNKEL (reference sequence). CDR3 length: 15 residues. Unmatched junction bases numbered 4, after V lost 6 bases and J lost 4 bases. This TCR was sampled from a man aged 25 to 45 in good health. J is TRBJ2-2 and V is TRBV3-1; 11 bases fit TRBD1. The sample comprised blood. The CDR3 nucleotides read TGTGCCAGCAGAGGACAGGGGGCGCCCACCGGGGAGCTGTTTTTT. As protein: CASRGQGAPTGELFF.